These 19 T cell receptor beta chains were all obtained from the same sample, sequenced in a study of T cells in Graves' hyperthyroidism and ophthalmopathy. Amplification targeted TCR beta CDR3 regions from RNA transcripts. First-round RT-PCR of the TCR CDR3 relied on the HTBI primer set. TCRdb redid the calling of the multiplex PCR reads with MiXCR, one entry per CDR3 protein. The sample records about 200,000 distinct CDR3 sequences, roughly 17% being singletons. The sample was blood. These receptors were taken from a woman aged 45 to 65 with Graves' hyperthyroidism.

This clonotype was detected ten times or more. The gene calls are TRBV2 and TRBJ1-2; perhaps TRBD1 as D (5 bases). The CDR3 has 15 residues. V lost 6 bases to trimming and J lost 0 bases, with 14 bases between them. Germline-derived CDR1 and CDR2 are SNHLY and FYNNEI. The chain's CDR3 is CASRRDATPNYGYTF. In DNA, the CDR3 is TGTGCCAGCAGGCGGGACGCCACTCCTAACTATGGCTACACCTTC.

This clonotype showed up many times. The chain carries TRBV27 and TRBJ1-5; D possibly corresponds to TRBD1 (5 bases). V lost 5 bases to trimming and J lost 6 bases, with 11 bases between them. Germline-derived CDR1 and CDR2 are MNHEY and SMNVEV (reference sequence). This CDR3 contains 13 residues. CDR3 coding DNA: TGTGCCAGCAGTCCCACGGGACTTCAGCCCCAGCATTTT. Translated, it gives CASSPTGLQPQHF.

This clonotype appeared a few times. The genes are TRBV6-2 or TRBV6-3 and TRBJ1-1, with D hard to call. Germline CDR1 is MNHEY and CDR2 is SVGEGT. The length of the CDR3 is 14 residues. The V gene lost 2 bases and the J gene lost 6 bases, with 13 bases spanning the gap. The CDR3 is CASSYPTDDAEAFF. The CDR3 nucleotides are TGTGCCAGCAGTTACCCGACGGACGATGCTGAAGCTTTCTTT.

There are many counts of this clonotype. The CDR3 is CASSLAPSYEQYF. DNA of the CDR3: TGTGCCAGCAGTTTGGCCCCTAGCTACGAGCAGTACTTC. The chain joins TRBV12-3 or TRBV12-4 to TRBJ2-7; no reliable D call. The CDR3 spans 13 residues. V lost 3 bases and J 3 bases, leaving 9 bases between the germline ends.

This clonotype was detected ten times or more. The chain carries TRBV7-3 and TRBJ2-3, with TRBD2 matching over 7 bases. CDR1 and CDR2 (germline): SGHTA, FQGTGA. V lost 5 bases to trimming and J lost 4 bases; unmatched junction nucleotides: 15. The CDR3 runs 17 residues. CDR3 region: CASSVQHGLGGPDTQYF. In DNA, the CDR3 is TGTGCCAGCAGCGTCCAGCACGGACTAGGAGGCCCAGATACGCAGTATTTT.

With regard to this clonotype: A much larger clone is a single base away; this may be a read error. The chain employs TRBV20-1 and TRBJ2-7, with unresolved D. The CDR3 covers 14 residues. V dropped 0 bases and J dropped 6 bases, with 15 bases sitting between them. Germline V gene lookup returns CDR1 DFQATT and CDR2 SNEGSKA (reference sequence). The CDR3 DNA is TGCAGTGCTAGAGATGAGGACCGATCCCGCGAGCAGTACTTC. It codes for CSARDEDRSREQYF.

Comments on this clonotype: A much larger clone sits a single nucleotide away, making a read error possible. The chain recombines TRBV7-3 with TRBJ2-6; D unresolved. V was clipped by 0 bases and J by 0 bases, with 0 bases between them. The CDR3 contains 14 residues. The V gene's germline CDR1 is SGHTA and CDR2 FQGTGA. The CDR3 here is CASSLTSGANVLTF. CDR3 nucleotides: TGTGCCAGCAGCTTAACCTCTGGGGCCAACGTCCTGACTTTC.

In this sample, this clonotype turned up many times. The gene calls are TRBV2 and TRBJ1-1, with D uncertain. The CDR3 length is 12 residues. Trimming shortened V by 5 bases and J by 5 bases, and 9 bases separated the two germline ends. Germline-derived CDR1 and CDR2 are SNHLY and FYNNEI. The CDR3 loop reads CASSIGPTEAFF. CDR3 nucleotides: TGTGCCAGCAGTATAGGTCCAACTGAAGCTTTCTTT.

The chain couples TRBV10-3 to TRBJ2-7; the match to TRBD2 covers 9 bases. The ends lost 6 bases at V and 7 bases at J; junction bases unmatched: 13. Germline lookup yields CDR1 ENHRY and CDR2 SYGVKD. This CDR3 has 15 amino acids. The CDR3 region has the DNA TGTGCCATCAGGAACCTTCGCGGGAGGGCCGGGGAGCAGTACTTC. Residues: CAIRNLRGRAGEQYF.

This clonotype was observed a handful of times. The chain is built from TRBV12-3 or TRBV12-4 and TRBJ2-3; D is uncertain. This CDR3 contains 22 residues. The V and J ends lost 2 bases and 0 bases respectively, with 30 bases between them. CDR3 nucleotide sequence: TGTGCCAGCAGTTTATGGTCCCCCATAACAACGGTCCGCCCCTCTAGCACAGATACGCAGTATTTT. It encodes CASSLWSPITTVRPSSTDTQYF.

As concerns this clonotype: This clone may be a read error of a much larger clone one base away. The chain joins TRBV10-2 to TRBJ2-7; D is uncertain. The assigned J gene may be wrong: the sequence end matches TRBJ2-1 better. The germline CDR1 and CDR2 sequences are WSHSY and SAAADI. CDR3 size: 14 residues. The CDR3: CASSEGPLSYEQFF. The CDR3 region has the DNA TGCGCCAGCAGTGAGGGCCCCCTATCCTACGAGCAGTTCTTC.

This chain connects TRBV30 to TRBJ1-5; weak D call: TRBD1 (5 bases). The germline V gene has CDR1 GTSNPN and CDR2 SVGIG (reference sequence). The CDR3 length is 14 residues. Trimming removed 5 bases from V and 8 bases from J, with 19 bases in between. The CDR3 spells CAWSHEGPPEPQHF. The CDR3 nucleotides are TGTGCCTGGTCTCACGAGGGACCTCCGGAGCCCCAGCATTTT.

The rearrangement links TRBV6-5 to TRBJ2-2; 9 positions agree with TRBD2. The J segment lost 6 bases and the V segment lost 2 bases, leaving 13 bases of the junction unmatched. The CDR3 loop spans 18 amino acids. In germline, CDR1 is MNHEY, CDR2 SVGAGI. Here the CDR3 reads CASSYAILAGLGPGELFF. CDR3 in DNA: TGTGCCAGCAGTTACGCGATCCTAGCGGGATTGGGTCCCGGGGAGCTGTTTTTT.

This clonotype was recorded at least ten times. The CDR3 loop is CASSPTTGMNTEAFF. The CDR3 DNA is TGTGCCAGCAGCCCGACGACAGGGATGAACACTGAAGCTTTCTTT. The V and J genes are TRBV9 and TRBJ1-1; TRBD1 matches 7 bases. V gave up 4 bases and J gave up 0 bases; unmatched junction bases: 6. The length of the CDR3 is 15 residues. The germline V gene has CDR1 SGDLS and CDR2 YYNGEE.

With respect to this clonotype: Possible read error: a much larger clone is one base away. The J gene is TRBJ1-5, the V gene TRBV12-3 or TRBV12-4; no clear D. The CDR3 covers 11 residues. V lost 3 bases and J 15 bases, leaving 12 bases between the germline ends. The CDR3, as DNA: TGTGCCAGCAGTTTGCTTTCCGCCCGGCATTTT. Translating it yields CASSLLSARHF.

This clonotype was recorded many times. The chain recombines TRBV28 with TRBJ2-7; 14 positions agree with TRBD2. Trimming removed 6 bases from V and 6 bases from J; junction bases left unmatched: 1. CDR3 length equals 13 residues. Germline V lookup: CDR1 MDHEN, CDR2 SYDVKM. For the CDR3, the DNA is TGTGCCAGCAGGACTAGCGGGAGGGCCGAGCAGTACTTC. Protein sequence: CASRTSGRAEQYF.

V is TRBV5-1 and J is TRBJ1-1; TRBD1 might be the D (5 bases). The length of the CDR3 is 15 residues. The ends were cut back, 4 bases at V and 6 bases at J, with 19 bases in the middle. Germline-derived CDR1 and CDR2 are SGHRS and YFSETQ. The DNA of the CDR3 is TGCGCCAGCAGCCCAAGGACACCTCGAGGACCTGAAGCTTTCTTT. Residues: CASSPRTPRGPEAFF. Drawing the rest from reference TRBV5-1 and TRBJ1-1, the complete variable domain is KAGVTQTPRYLIKTRGQQVTLSCSPISGHRSVSWYQQTPGQGLQFLFEYFSETQRNKGNFPGRFSGRQFSNSRSEMNVSTLELGDSALYLCASSPRTPRGPEAFFGQGTRLTVV.

The chain employs TRBV30 and TRBJ2-2; 7 bases match TRBD2. This CDR3 has 12 amino acids. The V segment lost 5 bases and the J segment 8 bases; nucleotides outside the gene matches: 5. From germline, CDR1 is GTSNPN and CDR2 SVGIG (reference sequence). The CDR3 sequence: CAWAGESGELFF. In DNA, the CDR3 is TGTGCCTGGGCGGGGGAGTCGGGGGAGCTGTTTTTT.

This clonotype was found many times. CDR3 in DNA: TGCAGTGCTAGAGAGGAGGCGGGCTCCTATGGCTACACCTTC. It translates to CSAREEAGSYGYTF. This chain links TRBV20-1 with TRBJ1-2, with D hard to call. CDR3 size: 14 residues. V lost 0 bases and J 4 bases, leaving 12 bases between the germline ends. Germline-derived CDR1 and CDR2 are DFQATT and SNEGSKA (reference sequence).